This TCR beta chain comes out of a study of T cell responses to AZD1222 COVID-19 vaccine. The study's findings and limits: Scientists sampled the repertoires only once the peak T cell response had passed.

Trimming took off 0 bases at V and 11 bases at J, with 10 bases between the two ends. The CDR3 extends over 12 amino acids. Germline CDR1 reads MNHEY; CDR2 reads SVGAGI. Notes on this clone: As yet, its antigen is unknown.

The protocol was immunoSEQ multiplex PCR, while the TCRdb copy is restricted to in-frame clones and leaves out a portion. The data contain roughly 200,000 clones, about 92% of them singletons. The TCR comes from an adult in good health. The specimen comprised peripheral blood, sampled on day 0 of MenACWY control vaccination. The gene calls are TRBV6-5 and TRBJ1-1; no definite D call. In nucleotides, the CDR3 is TGTGCCAGCAGTTACTCATCTGGTGCGGCTTTCTTT. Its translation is CASSYSSGAAFF.